This T cell receptor (beta chain) is drawn from a study of a mutant IDH1 vaccine in newly diagnosed glioma listed by TCRdb under 2021. Regarding the research as a whole: Patients were given eight vaccinations, in weeks 1, 3, 5, 7, 11, 15, 19 and 23, which matched visits V03 through V10. Vaccination was initiated 4-6 weeks after radiotherapy alone, or concurrently with temozolomide cycles in the chemotherapy-containing groups. The roughly 32 treated patients were approximately 60% male and around 40% female, with a mean age of around 40 years. Prior to enrollment, standard therapy consisting of radiotherapy alone, temozolomide alone, or radiochemotherapy with temozolomide had been administered to patients, with the combination being received by most patients. Peripheral blood was drawn at six visits: V03 (baseline), V05, V07, V10, V12 and V13. For exploratory analyses, longitudinal TCRB deep sequencing was carried out in about 26 treated patients wherever samples were available.

The label giving this sample's time point can be read as: week 11, during vaccination. Each vaccine dose, consisting of 300 ug of a 20-mer mutant IDH1 peptide in Montanide, was administered subcutaneously with topical imiquimod. Donors had newly diagnosed WHO grade 3 or 4 IDH1-mutant astrocytomas with loss of nuclear ATRX. The samples were drawn from NOA16, a multicentre, single-arm, open-label phase I trial in Germany that tested a mutant IDH1 peptide vaccine in humans for the first time. Genomic DNA for TCRB sequencing was extracted from EDTA blood using the DNeasy Blood and Tissue Kit. Paper-wide results and their limitations: Immune responses induced by the vaccine were seen in 93.3% of patients across multiple MHC alleles. PBMC samples for TCRB deep sequencing were selected based on availability. The authors noted that analyses of patient blood samples could not be reproduced because of sample limitations. Changes in the top peripheral T cell clonotypes picked up by TCRB sequencing did not appear to be linked to pseudoprogression.

A distance of 8 bases separates the germline ends of V and J, which lose 4 bases and 2 bases respectively. CDR1 and CDR2 are read off the germline V gene as SQVTM and ANQGSEA. Including cysteine and phenylalanine, the CDR3 has 13 amino acids. CDR3 DNA is the only sequence kept; it has 39 bases, read in frame from the first base. Libraries came from the immunoSEQ multiplex PCR assay. Following the manufacturer's protocol, the hsTCRB Kit was used to amplify rearranged TCR beta chain sequences. Sequencing of TCRB libraries was carried out on an Illumina MiSeq. The authors' analysis ran thus. The kit vendor's proprietary platform handled demultiplexing, trimming and gene mapping. TCRdb's version of the immuneACCESS table is confined to in-frame rearrangements and falls short of the full clone set. An unresolved V gene accounts for under half of the shortfall where checked; the remainder is of unknown origin. That table gives V, J and clone size, and the DNA gave D and trimming. The sample table lists 30,000 to 35,000 clones, 85% to 90% of them with a count of one. The ten largest make up about a fifth of the sample.

In regard to this clone: The antigen this receptor binds is unknown. Nothing much larger sits one base from this clone, and base qualities are not available.

Recombination connected TRBV29-1 to TRBJ2-2; no D gene is confidently identified. The starting material was PBMCs, obtained from a glioma patient whose treatment included an IDH1 peptide vaccine. The TCR originated in a man aged 18 to 29 with glioma. CDR3 loop: CSVGNLNTGELFF. In nucleotide form, the sequence is TGCAGCGTTGGAAACCTTAACACCGGGGAGCTGTTTTTT.